The clone carrying this T cell receptor (beta chain) came up a few times. Its antigen remains unknown. This specimen comes from a study of cytomegalovirus exposure and HLA in healthy donors. The PCR had 60 Vbeta and 13 Jbeta primers. This table comes from immunoSEQ multiplex PCR, and its TCRdb copy is limited to in-frame clones, with some not included. In the table there are 95,000 to 150,000 clones, 70% to 85% of which are singletons. The CDR3 spans 16 residues. Germline V CDR1 and CDR2: SGHTA, FQGNSA. V lost 5 bases and J 1 base, leaving 18 bases between the germline ends. Overall study findings and caveats: In an earlier analysis, most TCR beta V segments were productive about 90% or about 30% of the time.

The J gene is TRBJ2-7, the V gene TRBV7-2; D is perhaps TRBD1 (6 bases). The TCR originated in a woman in her 50s in good health and CMV-seronegative. Sequenced material: PBMCs. Written as DNA, the CDR3 is TGTGCCAGCAGCCCACCGACAGGCCCCCCTTCCTACGAGCAGTACTTC. Translating it yields CASSPPTGPPSYEQYF.